A single sample is the source of the 23 T cell receptor beta chains below, sequenced in a study of beta chain features in type 1 diabetes. Study-level findings and limits: In every one of the four CD4+ subsets, TCRB CDR3s were moderately but significantly shorter in Type 1 diabetes patients.

Their recognized antigens are unknown. As every portion of the isolated RNA was reverse transcribed, the sequencing read expressed TCRB transcripts. Only in-frame clones appear in the TCRdb table, and some are missing; sequencing was by immunoSEQ multiplex PCR. The sample lists about 650,000 clones; around 12% were seen once. Sequenced material: naive CD4+ T cells from blood. These TCRs come from a man younger than 45 with type 1 diabetes.

The V gene is TRBV5-1, the J gene TRBJ2-7; TRBD1 matches 8 bases. CDR1 SGHRS and CDR2 YFSETQ come from the germline V gene. The CDR3 contains 13 residues. V was clipped by 5 bases and J by 4 bases; unmatched bases: 5. For the CDR3, the DNA is TGCGCCAGCAGACAGGGACAGGAATACGAGCAGTACTTC. It codes for CASRQGQEYEQYF.

This chain connects TRBV27 to TRBJ2-2; 7 bases are shared with TRBD1. CDR3 length: 13 residues. Germline loops: CDR1 MNHEY, CDR2 SMNVEV (reference sequence). Losses at the gene ends were 9 bases for V and 4 bases for J; bases not matched to a gene: 5. The CDR3 protein is CARVDRATGELFF. The CDR3 bases are TGTGCCAGGGTAGACAGGGCCACCGGGGAGCTGTTTTTT.

The chain's CDR3 is CAWRRPLYGYTF. CDR3 in DNA: TGTGCCTGGAGAAGGCCCCTCTATGGCTACACCTTC. The genes are TRBV30 and TRBJ1-2, with D hard to call. CDR3 length: 12 residues. Trimming stripped 3 bases from V and 4 bases from J, with 9 bases between. Per the germline V gene, CDR1 is GTSNPN and CDR2 is SVGIG (reference sequence).

This clone was seen a few times. The genes are TRBV30 and TRBJ2-2, with D maybe TRBD2 (6 bases). Germline CDR1 is GTSNPN and CDR2 is SVGIG (reference sequence). Trimming took off 2 bases at V and 0 bases at J, with 7 bases between the two ends. There are 14 residues in the CDR3. CDR3 residues: CAWSRGSNTGELFF. DNA of the CDR3: TGTGCCTGGAGTCGGGGGTCGAACACCGGGGAGCTGTTTTTT.

The chain employs TRBV21-1 and TRBJ1-2; the table's D call TRBD1 went unverified against the DNA. TRBV21-1 is assigned pseudogene status. The CDR3 extends over 14 amino acids. The CDR3 DNA reads TGTGCCAGCAGCTCCACGGCAGGGGGCTATGGCTACACCTTC. Amino acids: CASSSTAGGYGYTF.

V usage is TRBV19 and J usage is TRBJ2-5; no reliable D call. Germline assignment: CDR1 LNHDA and CDR2 SQIVND (reference sequence). V gave up 5 bases and J gave up 0 bases, with 10 bases separating them. The CDR3 loop spans 14 amino acids. The CDR3, as DNA: TGTGCCAGTAGTCCCTTACCTTACCAAGAGACCCAGTACTTC. Translating gives CASSPLPYQETQYF.

The gene calls are TRBV5-6 and TRBJ1-5; D is unclear. From germline, CDR1 is SGHDT and CDR2 YYEEEE. The V end lost 0 bases, the J end lost 0 bases, and 7 bases lay between the germline ends. This CDR3 contains 15 residues. CDR3 protein: CASSLGTPSNQPQHF. CDR3 sequence (DNA): TGTGCCAGCAGCTTGGGGACCCCTAGCAATCAGCCCCAGCATTTT.

This clone showed up just a few times. The same CDR3 also results from other DNA sequences found in this sample. This chain connects TRBV30 to TRBJ1-5, with D unclear. V was pared by 3 bases and J by 3 bases, with 9 bases between. This CDR3 is 13 amino acids long. CDR1 and CDR2 (germline): GTSNPN, SVGIG (reference sequence). The CDR3 spells CAWSRQANQPQHF. As DNA, the CDR3 is TGTGCCTGGAGCCGGCAGGCCAATCAGCCCCAGCATTTT.

This clone showed up just a few times. This sequence joins TRBV6-1 and TRBJ1-2; D may be TRBD1 (6 bases). V shed 2 bases and J shed 4 bases, with 11 bases lying between them. CDR3 length equals 14 residues. CDR1 MNHNS and CDR2 SASEGT come from the germline V gene. CDR3 in amino acids: CASSEWGPLYGYTF. Written as DNA, the CDR3 is TGTGCCAGCAGTGAATGGGGGCCCCTCTATGGCTACACCTTC.

CDR3 sequence: CASSLQGQPPLNPGYTF. As DNA, the CDR3 is TGCGCCAGCAGCCTCCAGGGACAGCCACCTTTAAACCCTGGCTACACCTTC. This rearrangement joins TRBV5-1 to TRBJ1-2; TRBD1 matches at 7 bases. The CDR3 has 17 residues. Germline V gene sequence: CDR1 SGHRS, CDR2 YFSETQ. The V gene end was trimmed by 4 bases and the J gene end by 7 bases; junction bases not matched to a gene: 19.

Only a few counts were recorded for this clone. The chain is built from TRBV4-2 and TRBJ1-2; D not certain. From germline, CDR1 is LGHNA and CDR2 YNFKEQ. The ends were cut back, 0 bases at V and 2 bases at J, with 13 bases in the middle. CDR3 length equals 16 residues. The CDR3 here is CASSQDPSGQNYGYTF. The CDR3 DNA sequence: TGTGCCAGCAGCCAAGATCCGTCGGGCCAGAACTATGGCTACACCTTC.

This clone has only a few counts. This sequence joins TRBV7-2 and TRBJ1-6, with D maybe TRBD1 (5 bases). Germline lookup yields CDR1 SGHTA and CDR2 FQGNSA. Trimming took 5 bases from V and 7 from J, leaving 15 bases between them. This CDR3 has 15 amino acids. The CDR3 region has the DNA TGTGCCAGCAGCAGTCGGGGGGTGGAGAATTCACCCCTCCACTTT. Its translation: CASSSRGVENSPLHF.

This clone was seen more than once but under ten times. The rearrangement uses TRBV5-6 and TRBJ2-4; TRBD2 is a possible D gene (6 bases). This CDR3 spans 17 amino acids. Deletions cut 1 base from V and 0 bases from J, with 14 bases between. Germline CDR1 reads SGHDT; CDR2 reads YYEEEE. The CDR3 coding sequence is TGTGCCAGCAGCTTGACGGCCCTCGGGGGAGCCAAAAACATTCAGTACTTC. As protein: CASSLTALGGAKNIQYF.

A few counts support this clone. The chain links TRBV30 to TRBJ1-2, with a tentative D call TRBD1 (6 bases). The germline CDR1 and CDR2 sequences are GTSNPN and SVGIG (reference sequence). V was clipped by 4 bases and J by 5 bases, with 11 bases between them. CDR3 length: 12 residues. Written as DNA, the CDR3 is TGTGCCTGGATGGGGGGCCGGTATGGCTACACCTTC. It specifies CAWMGGRYGYTF.

This clone was detected only a few times. The chain joins TRBV5-4 to TRBJ2-1; D unresolved. V was trimmed by 3 bases and J by 2 bases, leaving 12 bases between them. CDR1 is SGHNT and CDR2 is YYREEE in the germline V gene (reference sequence). The CDR3 totals 15 residues. The DNA for the CDR3 is TGTGCCAGCAGCTGGGCCGGCCTCCCCTACAATGAGCAGTTCTTC. This sequence encodes CASSWAGLPYNEQFF.

This clone was detected a few times. The J gene is TRBJ2-2, the V gene TRBV4-3; D not certain. In germline, CDR1 is LGHNA, CDR2 YSLEER. Between the trimmed V and J ends, which lost 1 base and 1 base, there was a span of 7 bases. The CDR3 loop spans 15 amino acids. The CDR3 here is CASSQVRLNTGELFF. The CDR3 nucleotides are TGCGCCAGCAGCCAAGTCAGGCTGAACACCGGGGAGCTGTTTTTT.

The rearrangement links TRBV7-9 to TRBJ2-1; 8 nucleotides match TRBD2. The J segment lost 0 bases and the V segment lost 5 bases, leaving 9 bases of the junction unmatched. The CDR3 has 17 amino acids. Per the germline V gene, CDR1 is SEHNR and CDR2 is FQNEAQ (reference sequence). The CDR3 sequence: CASSPLGGLGSYNEQFF. Here the CDR3 DNA reads TGTGCCAGCAGCCCCCTGGGGGGACTAGGCTCCTACAATGAGCAGTTCTTC.

The chain employs TRBV28 and TRBJ2-3; 10 positions agree with TRBD1. Germline V gene data show CDR1 as MDHEN and CDR2 as SYDVKM. V shed 5 bases and J 4 bases; nucleotides not matched to a gene: 6. The length of the CDR3 is 15 residues. CDR3 nucleotides: TGTGCCAGCAGTGGGACAGGGGCGCTGGCAGATACGCAGTATTTT. Translated: CASSGTGALADTQYF. Filled out from reference TRBV28 and TRBJ2-3, the complete variable domain reads DVKVTQSSRYLVKRTGEKVFLECVQDMDHENMFWYRQDPGLGLRLIYFSYDVKMKEKGDIPEGYSVSREKKERFSLILESASTNQTSMYLCASSGTGALADTQYFGPGTRLTVL.

This clone was counted a few times. The J gene is TRBJ1-4, the V gene TRBV7-2; 9 bases agree with TRBD1. Germline values: CDR1 SGHTA, CDR2 FQGNSA. J was trimmed by 6 bases and V by 5 bases; bases with no gene match: 13. This CDR3 is built from 17 residues. DNA for the CDR3: TGTGCCAGCAGCCTGAATCCCGGGACAGGGTTTCATGAAAAACTGTTTTTT. Protein product: CASSLNPGTGFHEKLFF.

The gene calls are TRBV4-2 and TRBJ1-2; D is unclear. Trimming left V 1 base short and J 8 bases short, with 11 bases between. This CDR3 has 13 amino acids. From germline, CDR1 is LGHNA and CDR2 YNFKEQ. The CDR3 sequence is CASSQVEVSGYTF. The CDR3 nucleotides read TGTGCCAGCAGCCAAGTAGAGGTCTCCGGCTACACCTTC.

A few counts support this clone. The V call is TRBV7-9, the J call TRBJ2-1, with D perhaps TRBD2 (6 bases). V dropped 5 bases and J dropped 0 bases, with 11 bases sitting between them. Germline V CDR1 and CDR2: SEHNR, FQNEAQ (reference sequence). The CDR3 is made up of 15 amino acids. The CDR3 nucleotides are TGTGCCAGCAGCGACCGGGGGAGCTCCTACAATGAGCAGTTCTTC. Residues: CASSDRGSSYNEQFF.

This clone turned up a few times. The chain recombines TRBV1 with TRBJ2-3; TRBD1 is the table's D call and was not checked against the DNA. TRBV1 is a pseudogene. This CDR3 comprises 15 residues. DNA of the CDR3: TGCACCAGCAGCCTGGACAGGACAGTATCAGATACGCAGTATTTT. It yields the protein CTSSLDRTVSDTQYF.

The rearrangement uses TRBV2 and TRBJ1-6; D possibly corresponds to TRBD1 (5 bases). V was clipped by 6 bases and J by 6 bases, with 15 bases between them. The CDR3 loop spans 15 amino acids. Germline CDR1 and CDR2: SNHLY and FYNNEI. The CDR3 sequence: CASRKGGDSNSPLHF. CDR3 coding DNA: TGTGCCAGCAGGAAGGGAGGGGATTCTAATTCACCCCTCCACTTT. The variable domain in full, with the rest retrieved from reference TRBV2 and TRBJ1-6, is EPEVTQTPSHQVTQMGQEVILRCVPISNHLYFYWYRQILGQKVEFLVSFYNNEISEKSEIFDDQFSVERPDGSNFTLKIRSTKLEDSAMYFCASRKGGDSNSPLHFGNGTRLTVT.